There are a few counts of the clone carrying this TCR beta chain. Expressed TCRB transcripts were sequenced, since all the RNA that had been isolated was reverse transcribed. Regulatory, naive and central memory T cell samples averaged approximately 3.4 million reads. Profiled with immunoSEQ multiplex PCR; TCRdb holds only in-frame clones, not every one. The table records 850,000 to 900,000 clones, 15% to 20% of them present only once. The data originate from a study of beta chain features in type 1 diabetes. At the level of the study: Across every sample, 85 million to 120 million sorted cells were examined in total.

Sorting gave populations that all exceeded 98% purity. The V end was cut by 4 bases, the J end by 3 bases, with 9 bases between. The germline gives CDR1 SGDLS, CDR2 YYNGEE. This CDR3 has 13 residues. Specimen: naive CD4+ T cells from blood. V is TRBV9 and J is TRBJ2-3; weak D call: TRBD2 (6 bases). This receptor was identified in a young woman in good health. The CDR3 nucleotides read TGTGCCAGCAGCAAGGGACTTACAGATACGCAGTATTTT. Translation: CASSKGLTDTQYF.